These 7 T cell receptor beta chains were sequenced from one sample in a study of identical twins. TCRdb re-called the 5' RACE reads through MiXCR, storing one row per CDR3 protein. The data contain fewer than 250,000 distinct CDR3 sequences, less than 20% of them seen just once; the ten biggest clones take up 35% to 50%. This same sample was also part of a study on T cells expressing NK-cell markers.

The sample consisted of CD8+ T cells sorted from blood. These receptors were collected from a woman under 30 in good health.

The chain is built from TRBV7-6 and TRBJ2-2; 7 bases line up with TRBD1. In germline, CDR1 is SGHVS, CDR2 FNYEAQ. V was pared by 3 bases and J by 4 bases, with 2 bases of the junction left unmatched. This CDR3 is built from 14 residues. CDR3 nucleotide sequence: TGTGCCAGCAGCTTCGGGACAGTCACCGGGGAGCTGTTTTTT. It encodes CASSFGTVTGELFF.

This clonotype was found a few times. The chain carries TRBV30 and TRBJ2-1, with 12 positions matching TRBD2. With V trimmed by 5 bases and J by 2 bases, 4 bases remained unmatched. The CDR3 loop spans 15 amino acids. Germline CDR1 GTSNPN, CDR2 SVGIG (reference sequence). CDR3 amino acids: CAWRLAGVTYNEQFF. Written as DNA, the CDR3 is TGTGCCTGGCGACTAGCGGGGGTCACCTACAATGAGCAGTTCTTC.

The chain combines TRBV6-5 with TRBJ1-4; D remains ambiguous. V lost 0 bases and J 8 bases, leaving 19 bases between the germline ends. This CDR3 has 17 residues. Germline V lookup: CDR1 MNHEY, CDR2 SVGAGI. CDR3 nucleotides: TGTGCCAGCAGTTACTCACCCGACCCGGGCCCAAAAGAAAAACTGTTTTTT. Its translation is CASSYSPDPGPKEKLFF.

V is TRBV3-1 and J is TRBJ2-3; 9 bases align to TRBD2. V shed 2 bases and J 4 bases; nucleotides not matched to a gene: 7. There are 16 residues in the CDR3. Germline assignment: CDR1 LGHDT and CDR2 YNNKEL (reference sequence). The CDR3 nucleotides read TGTGCCAGCAGCCAAAGGCGGGGGGGTCGATCAGATACGCAGTATTTT. Residues: CASSQRRGGRSDTQYF.

This clonotype was observed a handful of times. The chain recombines TRBV7-9 with TRBJ1-6; D perhaps matches TRBD1 (6 bases). Trimming cost V 5 bases and J 4 bases, with 9 bases left between them. This CDR3 has 14 residues. From germline, CDR1 is SEHNR and CDR2 FQNEAQ (reference sequence). CDR3 sequence reads: CASSPGEYNSPLHF. DNA of the CDR3: TGTGCCAGCAGCCCAGGGGAGTATAATTCACCCCTCCACTTT.

This clonotype turned up a few times. The chain joins TRBV27 to TRBJ2-7, with 7 bases aligning to TRBD1. CDR1 and CDR2 (germline): MNHEY, SMNVEV (reference sequence). There are 14 residues in the CDR3. J gave up 6 bases and V 5 bases, and 10 bases lay outside the gene matches. CDR3 nucleotides: TGTGCCAGCAGTCCACCGACAGGGTATGGCGAGCAGTACTTC. Its protein product is CASSPPTGYGEQYF.

This clonotype was seen more than once but under ten times. The chain uses TRBV7-9 and TRBJ2-5; 7 bases are shared with TRBD2. With V trimmed by 3 bases and J by 2 bases, 6 bases remained unmatched. Germline V gene sequence: CDR1 SEHNR, CDR2 FQNEAQ (reference sequence). The CDR3 has 15 residues. The CDR3 loop is CASSLSGDPQETQYF. CDR3 nucleotides: TGTGCCAGCAGCTTGAGCGGGGACCCACAAGAGACCCAGTACTTC.